The next 8 T cell receptor beta chains were all read from a single sample in a study of type 1 regulatory T cells. MiXCR, run by TCRdb on the reads, gives a single entry per CDR3 protein. The table shows fewer than 70,000 distinct CDR3 sequences, with about 60% occurring only once. These receptors have no identified antigens. The material sequenced was cultured T cells, either the whole culture or a sorted T cell fraction (not recorded which). Regarding subset: Tr1-enriched cell product generated in vitro against host alloantigens. The receptors stem from a human donor in good health.

The chain joins TRBV27 to TRBJ2-7; 9 positions match TRBD2. V gave up 3 bases and J gave up 2 bases; unmatched junction bases: 5. CDR3 length: 15 amino acids. Looked up from germline, CDR1 is MNHEY and CDR2 is SMNVEV (reference sequence). CDR3 region: CASSFGREGPYEQYF. The CDR3 coding sequence is TGTGCCAGCAGTTTCGGGCGGGAGGGCCCCTACGAGCAGTACTTC.

V usage is TRBV20-1 and J usage is TRBJ2-4, with D possibly being TRBD1 (7 bases). This CDR3 contains 13 residues. The germline V gene encodes CDR1 DFQATT and CDR2 SNEGSKA (reference sequence). The CDR3 bases are TGCAGCGCCAGGGGGGAGGCGAAAAACATTCAGTACTTC. It encodes CSARGEAKNIQYF.

This chain joins TRBV5-4 and TRBJ2-7; D not resolved. V was cut by 4 bases and J by 6 bases, with 11 bases left in between. The CDR3 runs to 12 residues. The germline V gene has CDR1 SGHNT and CDR2 YYREEE (reference sequence). CDR3 sequence reads: CASSLGVGEQYF. The CDR3 bases are TGTGCCAGCAGCCTTGGGGTCGGCGAGCAGTACTTC.

A few counts support this clonotype. The rearrangement uses TRBV29-1 and TRBJ2-7; a possible D gene is TRBD2 (5 bases). The germline gives CDR1 SQVTM, CDR2 ANQGSEA. Trimming cost V 6 bases and J 3 bases, with 15 bases left between them. CDR3 length: 13 residues. The CDR3 DNA follows: TGCAGCGTGGCCGGACTTGATGACTACGAGCAGTACTTC. Its protein product is CSVAGLDDYEQYF.

A few counts support this clonotype. The rearrangement joins TRBV4-1 to TRBJ1-2; TRBD1 might be the D (6 bases). The CDR3 length is 16 residues. Looked up from germline, CDR1 is MGHRA and CDR2 is YSYEKL. V lost 2 bases to trimming and J lost 0 bases, with 13 bases between them. In nucleotides, the CDR3 is TGCGCCAGCAGCCAACCAAGGGGGGGGGCTAACTATGGCTACACCTTC. Its protein product is CASSQPRGGANYGYTF.

DNA of the CDR3: TGTGCCAGCACCGAGAACTACAGGGGTACTGAAGCTTTCTTT. It is translated as CASTENYRGTEAFF. This chain links TRBV12-3 or TRBV12-4 with TRBJ1-1; 7 bases match TRBD1. CDR3 size: 14 residues. V shed 7 bases and J 5 bases; nucleotides not matched to a gene: 10.

The chain has TRBV6-6 and TRBJ2-7; 8 bases align to TRBD2. Germline CDR1 MNHNY, CDR2 SVGAGI (reference sequence). The length of the CDR3 is 15 residues. V lost 6 bases to trimming and J lost 0 bases; unmatched junction nucleotides: 7. CDR3 protein: CASRPLAESSYEQYF. For the CDR3, the DNA is TGTGCCAGCAGACCACTAGCGGAGAGCTCCTACGAGCAGTACTTC.

V is TRBV20-1 and J is TRBJ2-1, with TRBD2 matching over 8 bases. The CDR3 consists of 16 residues. Germline V gene sequence: CDR1 DFQATT, CDR2 SNEGSKA (reference sequence). V was clipped by 2 bases and J by 4 bases; unmatched bases: 10. The CDR3 DNA sequence: TGCAGTGCTAGAAAAAGCGGGAGTAATCAGTACAATGAGCAGTTCTTC. It encodes CSARKSGSNQYNEQFF.